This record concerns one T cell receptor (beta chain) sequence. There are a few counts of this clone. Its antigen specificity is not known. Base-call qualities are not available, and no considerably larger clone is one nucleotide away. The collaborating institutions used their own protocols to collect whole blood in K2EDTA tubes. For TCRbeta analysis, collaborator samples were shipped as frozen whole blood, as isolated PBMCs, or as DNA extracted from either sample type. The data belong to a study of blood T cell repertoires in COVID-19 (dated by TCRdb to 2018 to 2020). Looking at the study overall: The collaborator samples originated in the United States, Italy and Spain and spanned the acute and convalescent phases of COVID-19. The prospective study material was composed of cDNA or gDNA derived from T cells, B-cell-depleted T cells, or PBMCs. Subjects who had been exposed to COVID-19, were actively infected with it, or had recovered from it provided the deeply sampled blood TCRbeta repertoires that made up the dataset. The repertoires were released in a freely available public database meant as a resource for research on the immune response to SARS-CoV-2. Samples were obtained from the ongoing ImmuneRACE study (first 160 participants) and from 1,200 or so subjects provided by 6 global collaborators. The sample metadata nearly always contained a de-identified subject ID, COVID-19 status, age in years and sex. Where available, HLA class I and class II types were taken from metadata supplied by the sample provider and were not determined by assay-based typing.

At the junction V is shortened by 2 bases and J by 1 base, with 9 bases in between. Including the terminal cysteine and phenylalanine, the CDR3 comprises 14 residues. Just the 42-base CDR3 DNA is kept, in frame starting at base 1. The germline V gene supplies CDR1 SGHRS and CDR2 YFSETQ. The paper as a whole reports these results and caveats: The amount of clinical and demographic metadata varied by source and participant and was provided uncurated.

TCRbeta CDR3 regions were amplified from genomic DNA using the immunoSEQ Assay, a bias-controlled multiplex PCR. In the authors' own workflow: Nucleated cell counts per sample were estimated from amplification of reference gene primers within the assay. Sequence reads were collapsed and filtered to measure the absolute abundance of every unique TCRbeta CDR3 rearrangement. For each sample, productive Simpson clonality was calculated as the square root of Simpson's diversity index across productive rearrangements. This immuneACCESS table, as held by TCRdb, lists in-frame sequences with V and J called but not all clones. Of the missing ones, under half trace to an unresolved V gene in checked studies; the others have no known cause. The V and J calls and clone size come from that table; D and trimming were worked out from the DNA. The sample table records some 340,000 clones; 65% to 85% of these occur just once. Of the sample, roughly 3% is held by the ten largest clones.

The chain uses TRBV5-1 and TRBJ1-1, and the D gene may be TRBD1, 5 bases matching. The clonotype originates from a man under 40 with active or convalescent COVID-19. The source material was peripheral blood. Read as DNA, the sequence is TGCGCCAGCAGCTTCACGGGGGGGAACACTGAAGCTTTCTTT. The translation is CASSFTGGNTEAFF.